Detailed here is one T cell receptor beta chain. Its antigen remains unknown. Sequencing used immunoSEQ multiplex PCR; TCRdb keeps in-frame clones, though not all of them. The sample lists 55,000 to 85,000 clones; approximately 87% were seen once. The sample belongs to a study of OX40 agonist ivuxolimab in advanced cancers. On the study more broadly: Earlier treatment with anti-PD-1, anti-PD-L1 or anti-CTLA-4 was permitted, and around 43% had received some. Study-level results: Expanded clones belonging to CD8+ T cells outnumbered, on average, those of CD4+.

The study sampled blood at baseline, cycle 4 day 1, and cycle 7 day 1. Trimming left V 0 bases short and J 5 bases short, with 8 bases between. The length of the CDR3 is 14 residues. Germline loops: CDR1 SGHTA, CDR2 FQGNSA. Source: CD4+ or CD8+ T cells sorted from blood, taken in a trial of the OX40 agonist ivuxolimab. This sequence was found in an adult with an advanced solid tumor such as melanoma, head and neck, liver or kidney cancer. The chain has TRBV7-2 and TRBJ1-5; no reliable D call. CDR3 in DNA: TGTGCCAGCAGCTTAGCAGGGTTGCATCAGCCCCAGCATTTT. This translates into CASSLAGLHQPQHF.